This TCR beta chain was captured by sequencing in a study of post-analysis software for immune sequencing data. As for the study in general: Recorded disease courses covered relapsing-remitting, secondary progressive and progressive-relapsing multiple sclerosis. Some patients had no subtype annotation.

This CDR3 contains 13 residues. Trimming removed 6 bases from V and 13 bases from J; junction bases left unmatched: 12. Carried by the TCR beta cDNA libraries were unique molecular identifiers. TCRdb reanalysed the PCR reads using MiXCR and keeps one entry per CDR3 protein. This sample has 550,000 to 700,000 distinct CDR3 sequences; 44% occur once, and the top ten carry roughly 1.8%. On this clonotype: Antigen: not known.

Study-level points and caveats: Among a few TRBV segments more frequent in patients than controls were TRBV5-6, TRBV5-1 and TRBV20-1. Controls significantly exceeded multiple sclerosis patients in normalized Chao1 diversity.

The sequenced sample was blood. The chain carries TRBV12-3 or TRBV12-4 and TRBJ2-4; 7 bases map to TRBD2. The clonotype comes from a girl between 10 and 17 years old with multiple sclerosis. The chain's CDR3 is CASSRGDERRQYF. In DNA form, the CDR3 reads TGTGCCAGCAGCCGGGGGGATGAGAGGAGGCAGTACTTC.